Sequencing of this T cell receptor beta chain was carried out in a study of cytomegalovirus exposure and HLA in healthy donors. Regarding the study as a whole: Later analysis showed TCR association rates varying by HLA locus, highest for DRB1 and lowest for HLA-C. The majority of CMV-associated TCR beta chains were reported as apparently HLA-restricted in a later analysis. TCR beta V segments were, for the most part, productive about 87% or about 30% of the time in an earlier analysis.

The CDR3 length is 17 residues. V gave up 0 bases and J gave up 0 bases, with 15 bases separating them. Looked up from germline, CDR1 is SGHRS and CDR2 is YFSETQ. All donors participated as healthy donors of bone marrow. Primers for the PCR totalled 60 Vbeta and 13 Jbeta. TCRdb's copy holds only in-frame clones and misses some; the assay was immunoSEQ multiplex PCR. In the table there are approximately 270,000 clones, roughly 80% of which are singletons. A remark on this clone: Its antigen is as yet unknown.

What was sequenced was PBMCs. This clonotype was sampled from a girl aged 2 to 9 in good health and CMV-seronegative. This sequence joins TRBV5-1 and TRBJ1-2; maybe TRBD1 (5 bases). CDR3 DNA sequence: TGCGCCAGCAGCTTGGGGTCTGTAGGGGCCTCTAACTATGGCTACACCTTC. It codes for CASSLGSVGASNYGYTF.